The following is a TCR beta chain sequence with its context. Its antigen is as yet unknown. The data derive from a study of cytomegalovirus exposure and HLA in healthy donors. Study-level information: Approximately 200 million T cells yielded some 120 million unique TCR beta sequences in earlier analysis.

PCR involved 60 Vbeta and 13 Jbeta primers. The table came from immunoSEQ multiplex PCR; TCRdb's copy has only in-frame clones and leaves some out. The sample lists around 150,000 clones; over 60% were seen once. Study-wide findings and caveats: It was 150 or so TCR beta chains that were listed as cytomegalovirus-associated. The classifier reportedly diagnosed cytomegalovirus status with high specificity and sensitivity.

The CDR3 totals 16 residues. V gave up 2 bases and J gave up 4 bases; unmatched junction bases: 11. Per the germline V gene, CDR1 is GTSNPN and CDR2 is SVGIG (reference sequence). The V and J genes are TRBV30 and TRBJ2-3, with TRBD1 matching 8 bases. The sequenced sample was PBMCs. This TCR was sampled from a man aged 40-50 years in good health and CMV-seronegative. CDR3 bases: TGTGCCTGGAGTCCCGATCTGACAGGGGAGGCAGATACGCAGTATTTT. It specifies CAWSPDLTGEADTQYF.